Listed below are T cell receptor beta chains from one sample, sequenced in a study of T-cell reconstitution after alpha-beta-depleted transplantation in children. Using its own MiXCR run on the PCR reads, TCRdb lists one record per CDR3 protein. The data contain about 400,000 distinct CDR3 sequences, about an eighth of them singletons. This specimen was PBMCs, taken from the stem cell graft. The receptors were sampled from a human donor who donated a stem cell graft to a child with Fanconi anemia. Each CDR3 is given with its conserved first and last residue. The D gene is left open where the match is weak. The size field is filled for only some rows; it gives once, few, many or a size class.

TRBJ2-7 | TRBV9 | . | many | CASSGGGSYEQYF | TGTGCCAGCAGCGGTGGGGGATCCTACGAGCAGTACTTC
TRBJ1-6 | TRBV7-6 | TRBD1 | few | CASSLGSLGTGNSPLHF | TGTGCCAGCAGCTTAGGTTCATTAGGGACAGGGAATTCACCCCTCCACTTT
TRBJ1-2 | TRBV29-1 | . | few | CSVEDYYGYTF | TGCAGCGTTGAAGATTACTATGGCTACACCTTC
TRBJ2-3 | TRBV29-1 | . | many | CSGAGRRDTDTQYF | TGCAGCGGGGCGGGACGGAGGGACACAGATACGCAGTATTTT
TRBJ1-1 | TRBV15 | . | few | CATSRDLVGGTEAFF | TGTGCCACCAGCAGAGATTTAGTGGGGGGCACTGAAGCTTTCTTT
TRBJ2-1 | TRBV7-2 | TRBD2 | . | CASRLLAGSFNEQFF | TGTGCCAGCAGATTACTAGCGGGGTCCTTCAATGAGCAGTTCTTC
TRBJ1-5 | TRBV12-3/TRBV12-4 | . | . | CASSLVGPRQPQHF | TGTGCCAGCAGTCTCGTAGGGCCCAGGCAGCCCCAGCATTTT
TRBJ1-3 | TRBV3-1 | . | . | CASSQVRHSGNTIYF | TGTGCCAGCAGCCAAGTCAGGCACTCTGGAAACACCATATATTTT
TRBJ2-2 | TRBV4-3 | . | . | CASSQGWDHFTGELFF | TGCGCCAGCAGCCAAGGGTGGGACCATTTTACCGGGGAGCTGTTTTTT
TRBJ1-1 | TRBV20-1 | . | . | CSALGQDTESEAFF | TGCAGTGCCCTAGGGCAGGACACGGAGTCTGAAGCTTTCTTT
TRBJ2-1 | TRBV4-3 | TRBD2 | . | CASSLDSGGVWDEQFF | TGCGCCAGCAGCCTTGATAGCGGGGGGGTCTGGGATGAGCAGTTCTTC
TRBJ1-1 | TRBV4-3 | . | . | CASSQEPVPSNTEAFF | TGCGCCAGCAGCCAAGAACCAGTACCGAGCAACACTGAAGCTTTCTTT
TRBJ1-5 | TRBV3-1 | . | few | CASSQDTGGQPQHF | TGTGCCAGCAGCCAAGATACGGGTGGGCAGCCCCAGCATTTT
TRBJ2-1 | TRBV20-1 | . | many | CSADGGGISYNEQFF | TGCAGTGCTGACGGAGGGGGGATCTCCTACAATGAGCAGTTCTTC
TRBJ2-5 | TRBV2 | . | . | CASREYIETQYF | TGTGCCAGCAGGGAATACATCGAGACCCAGTACTTC
TRBJ2-4 | TRBV6-1 | . | many | CASSRGNLAKNIQYF | TGTGCCAGCAGTCGGGGTAATCTGGCCAAAAACATTCAGTACTTC
TRBJ2-7 | TRBV5-1 | TRBD1 | many | CASSSGTDPYEQYF | TGCGCCAGCAGCTCCGGGACAGACCCCTACGAGCAGTACTTC
TRBJ2-7 | TRBV12-3/TRBV12-4 | TRBD1 | many | CASSTRGQGAYEQYF | TGTGCCAGCAGTACCCGCGGACAGGGTGCTTACGAGCAGTACTTC
TRBJ2-2 | TRBV5-6 | TRBD1 | . | CASSVDRGNTGELFF | TGTGCCAGCAGCGTGGACAGGGGCAACACCGGGGAGCTGTTTTTT
TRBJ2-2 | TRBV7-6 | TRBD1 | . | CASSLWLGTGETGELFF | TGTGCCAGCAGCTTATGGCTTGGGACAGGGGAAACCGGGGAGCTGTTTTTT
TRBJ2-3 | TRBV12-3/TRBV12-4 | . | many | CASRQLTDTQYF | TGTGCCAGCAGACAACTGACAGATACGCAGTATTTT
TRBJ2-1 | TRBV14 | . | many | CASSLVGDNEQFF | TGTGCCAGCAGCCTGGTGGGTGACAATGAGCAGTTCTTC
TRBJ2-3 | TRBV7-3 | TRBD1 | many | CASSLRTGGTDTQYF | TGTGCCAGCAGCCTACGGACAGGGGGAACAGATACGCAGTATTTT
TRBJ2-5 | TRBV10-3 | . | . | CAISEDSVQETQYF | TGTGCCATCAGTGAGGATAGTGTCCAAGAGACCCAGTACTTC
TRBJ2-1 | TRBV19 | TRBD2 | few | CASSIDLAGGYNEQFF | TGTGCCAGTAGTATAGACCTAGCGGGGGGATACAATGAGCAGTTCTTC
TRBJ1-2 | TRBV6-5 | . | . | CASSYARADYGYTF | TGTGCCAGCAGTTACGCCAGGGCGGACTATGGCTACACCTTC
TRBJ2-2 | TRBV4-3 | . | . | CASSQLTGELFF | TGCGCCAGCAGCCAACTTACCGGGGAGCTGTTTTTT